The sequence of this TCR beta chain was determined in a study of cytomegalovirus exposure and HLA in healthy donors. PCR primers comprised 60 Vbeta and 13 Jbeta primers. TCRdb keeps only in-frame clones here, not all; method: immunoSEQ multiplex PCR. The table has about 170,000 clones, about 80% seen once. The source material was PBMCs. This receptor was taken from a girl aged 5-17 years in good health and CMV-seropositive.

CDR3: CASIRRQGAGGYTF. Here the CDR3 DNA reads TGTGCCAGCATTAGGAGACAGGGGGCGGGCGGCTACACCTTC. J is TRBJ1-2 and V is TRBV6-5; 10 positions agree with TRBD1. Unmatched junction bases numbered 10, after V lost 7 bases and J lost 8 bases. Germline V gene sequence: CDR1 MNHEY, CDR2 SVGAGI. CDR3 size: 14 residues.